This T cell receptor (beta chain) emerged from a study of T cells in localized non-small cell lung cancer. Points from the study as a whole: A median of 57 of the top 100 tumor clones appeared in adjacent lung, which was paired and uninvolved. Increased T cell density in blood showed an association with longer overall survival.

Clones were read by immunoSEQ multiplex PCR, and TCRdb kept only the in-frame ones, dropping some. The data contain tens of thousands of clones, around 94% of them singletons. The CDR3 has 16 residues. The V segment lost 4 bases and the J segment 1 base; nucleotides outside the gene matches: 6. The V gene's germline CDR1 is MDHEN and CDR2 SYDVKM. On this clone: Its specificity is not known.

V is TRBV28 and J is TRBJ2-2; 7 bases are a match to TRBD2. This sequence originates from a woman aged 35 to 69 with stage I lung adenocarcinoma. Sequencing was performed on peripheral blood, taken before any cancer treatment. For the CDR3, the DNA is TGTGCCAGCAGTTCCGCGGGGGAAGAGAACACCGGGGAGCTGTTTTTT. Translated, it gives CASSSAGEENTGELFF.